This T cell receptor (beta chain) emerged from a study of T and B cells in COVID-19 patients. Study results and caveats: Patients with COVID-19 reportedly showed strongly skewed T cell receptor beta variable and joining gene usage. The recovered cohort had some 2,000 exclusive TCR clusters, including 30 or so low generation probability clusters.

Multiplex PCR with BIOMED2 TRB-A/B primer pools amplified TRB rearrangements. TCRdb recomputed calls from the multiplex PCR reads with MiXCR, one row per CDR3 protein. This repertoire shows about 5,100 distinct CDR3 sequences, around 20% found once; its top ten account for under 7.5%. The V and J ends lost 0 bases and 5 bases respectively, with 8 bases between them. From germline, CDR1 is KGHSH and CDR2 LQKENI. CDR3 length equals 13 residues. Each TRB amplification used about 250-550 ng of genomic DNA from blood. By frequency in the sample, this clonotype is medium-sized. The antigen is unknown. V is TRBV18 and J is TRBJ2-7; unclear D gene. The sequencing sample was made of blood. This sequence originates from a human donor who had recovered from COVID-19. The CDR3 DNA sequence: TGTGCCAGCTCACCACCGGTGGATGACGAGCAGTACTTC. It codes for CASSPPVDDEQYF.